Below, 17 T cell receptor beta chains from the same sample are listed, as sequenced in a study of blood T cell repertoires in COVID-19. The table came from immunoSEQ multiplex PCR; TCRdb's copy has only in-frame clones and leaves some out. The sample yields roughly 130,000 clones, about 83% seen once. Sequencing was performed on peripheral blood. Receptors originate from a man younger than 45 with COVID-19, enrolled during active disease.

This chain joins TRBV4-1 and TRBJ2-6, with TRBD1 identical over 9 bases. Germline V gene lookup returns CDR1 MGHRA and CDR2 YSYEKL. CDR3 length: 18 amino acids. The V segment lost 5 bases and the J segment 0 bases; nucleotides outside the gene matches: 8. The CDR3 region has the DNA TGCGCCAGCAGCTCAGAAGTACAGGGGGCCTCTGGGGCCAACGTCCTGACTTTC. Residues: CASSSEVQGASGANVLTF.

V usage is TRBV6-2 or TRBV6-3 and J usage is TRBJ1-6; D unclear. V lost 0 bases and J 8 bases, leaving 8 bases between the germline ends. The CDR3 consists of 14 residues. CDR1 and CDR2 (germline): MNHEY, SVGEGT. The CDR3 loop is CASSYSSEYSPLHF. DNA for the CDR3: TGTGCCAGCAGTTACTCGAGTGAATATTCACCCCTCCACTTT.

In this sample, this clone turned up a few times. The chain recombines TRBV11-2 with TRBJ2-7, with a possible D match to TRBD1 (5 bases). Looked up from germline, CDR1 is SGHAT and CDR2 is FQNNGV. The CDR3 runs to 15 residues. V lost 5 bases and J 0 bases, leaving 14 bases between the germline ends. The CDR3 region is CASSTRTTSSYEQYF. The CDR3 DNA follows: TGTGCCAGCAGCACCCGGACAACTTCCTCCTACGAGCAGTACTTC.

The chain is built from TRBV9 and TRBJ1-2; D unresolved. V was clipped by 4 bases and J by 1 base, with 8 bases between them. Germline loops: CDR1 SGDLS, CDR2 YYNGEE. The length of the CDR3 is 13 residues. CDR3 sequence reads: CASSRNGNYGYTF. The CDR3 region has the DNA TGTGCCAGCAGCCGTAACGGTAACTATGGCTACACCTTC.

The V call is TRBV6-5, the J call TRBJ1-3; D remains unclear. Trimming shortened V by 0 bases and J by 0 bases, and 6 bases separated the two germline ends. Per the germline V gene, CDR1 is MNHEY and CDR2 is SVGAGI. The CDR3 loop spans 15 amino acids. CDR3 loop: CASSYSANSGNTIYF. For the CDR3, the DNA is TGTGCCAGCAGTTACTCGGCAAACTCTGGAAACACCATATATTTT.

The V gene is TRBV5-1, the J gene TRBJ2-3; TRBD2 is a possible D gene (5 bases). Germline V gives CDR1 SGHRS, CDR2 YFSETQ. This CDR3 region has 14 residues. Between the trimmed V and J ends, which lost 3 bases and 6 bases, there was a span of 14 bases. As DNA, the CDR3 is TGCGCCAGCAGCTCCTCCCTTGGGGAGGATACGCAGTATTTT. Translating it yields CASSSSLGEDTQYF.

Details on this clone: A much larger clonotype is one base distant, so this may be a read error. This chain uses TRBV12-3 or TRBV12-4 with TRBJ2-2; 7 bases are a match to TRBD1. The trim removed 6 bases at V and 7 bases at J, leaving 2 bases unmatched. The CDR3 has 12 residues. The CDR3 region is CASRTGNGELFF. The CDR3 nucleotides read TGTGCCAGCAGGACAGGGAACGGGGAGCTGTTTTTT.

The V and J genes are TRBV21-1 and TRBJ2-2; TRBD1, the table's D call, lacks a check against the DNA. TRBV21-1 is classified as a pseudogene. The CDR3 is 14 residues long. The chain's CDR3 is CASSNRQVVGELFF. The CDR3 DNA reads as TGTGCCAGCAGCAATAGACAGGTTGTCGGGGAGCTGTTTTTT.

The chain combines TRBV28 with TRBJ2-1; 12 bases are shared with TRBD2. The V gene end was trimmed by 6 bases and the J gene end by 9 bases; junction bases not matched to a gene: 12. Looked up from germline, CDR1 is MDHEN and CDR2 is SYDVKM. The CDR3 sequence is 16 residues long. The CDR3 nucleotides read TGTGCCAGCAGACCCCGGACTAGCGGGAATTCGGGTGAGCAGTTCTTC. It is translated as CASRPRTSGNSGEQFF.

This clone was counted a few times. The J gene is TRBJ2-7, the V gene TRBV7-6, with a tentative D call TRBD2 (7 bases). The V and J ends lost 4 bases and 6 bases respectively, with 13 bases between them. Germline CDR1 reads SGHVS; CDR2 reads FNYEAQ. The CDR3 is 13 amino acids. The CDR3 sequence: CASSSRGGGEQYF. The CDR3 DNA follows: TGTGCCAGCAGCTCGCGGGGAGGGGGCGAGCAGTACTTC.

The genes are TRBV28 and TRBJ1-1; a weak D match, TRBD1 (5 bases). This CDR3 has 13 amino acids. Germline loops: CDR1 MDHEN, CDR2 SYDVKM. Trimming removed 6 bases from V and 11 bases from J, with 19 bases in between. The CDR3 reads CASRQRGGPPAFF. The CDR3 nucleotides are TGTGCCAGCAGGCAAAGGGGAGGGCCGCCGGCTTTCTTT.

The chain carries TRBV12-3 or TRBV12-4 and TRBJ2-7; D unclear. This CDR3 is built from 12 residues. V was pared by 3 bases and J by 2 bases, with 5 bases between. The CDR3 loop is CASSFTAYEQYF. CDR3 DNA: TGTGCCAGCAGTTTTACGGCCTACGAGCAGTACTTC.

This chain uses TRBV19 with TRBJ2-5; D may be TRBD1 (6 bases). Trimming took off 6 bases at V and 2 bases at J, with 13 bases between the two ends. Per germline, CDR1 LNHDA and CDR2 SQIVND (reference sequence). CDR3 length: 14 amino acids. CDR3 loop: CASRAQGRQETQYF. In DNA, the CDR3 is TGTGCCAGTAGAGCTCAGGGGCGACAAGAGACCCAGTACTTC.

The chain recombines TRBV14 with TRBJ2-6; tentatively, D is TRBD2 (6 bases). The CDR3 extends over 19 amino acids. Germline values: CDR1 SGHDN, CDR2 FVKESK. The V gene lost 4 bases and the J gene lost 1 base, with 20 bases spanning the gap. The CDR3 loop reads CASSRLAGLGNSGANVLTF. The CDR3 DNA reads TGTGCCAGCAGCCGTTTGGCGGGACTCGGGAATTCTGGGGCCAACGTCCTGACTTTC.

In this sample, this clone turned up a few times. The V call is TRBV4-1, the J call TRBJ1-4; possible D gene TRBD1, 6 bases. Germline loops: CDR1 MGHRA, CDR2 YSYEKL. Trimming pared 5 bases from V and 4 bases from J, leaving 14 bases between. There are 15 residues in the CDR3. The CDR3 sequence: CASSVIKGGNEKLFF. CDR3 sequence (DNA): TGCGCCAGCAGCGTCATCAAAGGGGGTAATGAAAAACTGTTTTTT.

The chain joins TRBV30 to TRBJ1-6; D uncertain. CDR1 GTSNPN and CDR2 SVGIG come from the germline V gene (reference sequence). V lost 0 bases, J lost 8 bases, and 14 bases lay in between. The CDR3 has 15 amino acids. For the CDR3, the DNA is TGTGCCTGGAGTGTAAGAGAGCCCTACGATTCACCCCTCCACTTT. It specifies CAWSVREPYDSPLHF.

The chain couples TRBV7-2 to TRBJ1-2, with TRBD1 identical over 9 bases. CDR3 length: 15 residues. The V gene's germline CDR1 is SGHTA and CDR2 FQGNSA. V was pared by 5 bases and J by 5 bases, with 9 bases of the junction left unmatched. The CDR3 loop is CASSPNRDRGYGYTF. The CDR3 DNA sequence: TGTGCCAGCAGCCCAAACCGAGACAGGGGGTATGGCTACACCTTC.